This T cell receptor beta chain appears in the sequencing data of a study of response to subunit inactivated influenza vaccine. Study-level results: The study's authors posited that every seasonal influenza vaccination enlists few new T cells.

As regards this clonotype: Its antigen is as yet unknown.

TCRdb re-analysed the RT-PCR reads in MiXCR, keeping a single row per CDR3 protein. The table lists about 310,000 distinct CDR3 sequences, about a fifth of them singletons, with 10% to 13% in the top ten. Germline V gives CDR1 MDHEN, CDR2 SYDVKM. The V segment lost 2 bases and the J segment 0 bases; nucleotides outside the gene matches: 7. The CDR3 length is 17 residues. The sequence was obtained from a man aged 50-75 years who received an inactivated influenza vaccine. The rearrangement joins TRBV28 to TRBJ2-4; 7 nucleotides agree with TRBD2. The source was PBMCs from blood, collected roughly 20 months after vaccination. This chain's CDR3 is CASSLIGGYLAKNIQYF. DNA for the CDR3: TGTGCCAGCAGTTTAATCGGGGGGTACTTAGCCAAAAACATTCAGTACTTC.